This is a list of T cell receptor beta chains from one sample in a study of blood T cell repertoires in COVID-19. Method: immunoSEQ multiplex PCR; TCRdb's copy keeps in-frame clones and lacks some. This table holds about 260,000 clones, around 89% found once. The specimen was PBMCs or T cells enriched from blood (not recorded which). These receptors all come from a woman in her late teens or twenties who had recovered from COVID-19. Both conserved end residues are part of each CDR3. Fields, in order: D gene, clone size, J gene, V gene, CDR3 protein, CDR3 DNA. The D gene is left open where the match is weak. The size field is filled for only some rows; it gives once, few, many or a size class.

.	.	TRBJ2-3	TRBV12-3/TRBV12-4	CASSSRVDTQYF	TGTGCCAGCAGTTCTCGGGTGGATACGCAGTATTTT
TRBD1	.	TRBJ2-2	TRBV10-3	CAISEPGQGAVGELFF	TGTGCCATCAGTGAGCCCGGACAGGGGGCGGTCGGGGAGCTGTTTTTT
.	.	TRBJ1-2	TRBV5-1	CASSLEAGHGYTF	TGCGCCAGCAGCTTGGAGGCAGGCCACGGCTACACCTTC
TRBD1	.	TRBJ2-7	TRBV30	CAWMGGTGGSYEQYF	TGTGCCTGGATGGGTGGGACAGGGGGGTCCTACGAGCAGTACTTC
TRBD2	.	TRBJ2-5	TRBV28	CASSSAGDQETQYF	TGTGCCAGCAGCTCCGCGGGGGACCAAGAGACCCAGTACTTC
TRBD2	once	TRBJ2-3	TRBV24-1	CATSDLTTSGSTDTQYF	TGTGCCACCAGTGATTTGACGACTAGCGGTAGCACAGATACGCAGTATTTT
.	.	TRBJ2-1	TRBV28	CASMRDPYNEQFF	TGTGCCAGCATGAGGGATCCCTACAATGAGCAGTTCTTC
TRBD1	.	TRBJ1-1	TRBV18	CASSPLYGQVTNTEAFF	TGTGCCAGCTCACCTTTATACGGACAGGTGACGAACACTGAAGCTTTCTTT
TRBD1	.	TRBJ1-1	TRBV5-1	CASSLGQGSMNTEAFF	TGCGCCAGCAGCTTGGGACAGGGGTCGATGAACACTGAAGCTTTCTTT
TRBD2	.	TRBJ2-7	TRBV2	CASRATSGGYEQYF	TGTGCCAGCAGAGCGACTAGCGGGGGGTACGAGCAGTACTTC
.	.	TRBJ1-4	TRBV6-5	CASSYFPGDKKLFF	TGTGCCAGCAGTTACTTTCCAGGGGATAAAAAACTGTTTTTT
TRBD2	.	TRBJ2-2	TRBV9	CASSVVAGGGTGELFF	TGTGCCAGCAGCGTAGTGGCGGGGGGAGGAACCGGGGAGCTGTTTTTT
TRBD1	.	TRBJ2-2	TRBV10-3	CAIRPTGGRIPGELFF	TGTGCCATCAGGCCTACAGGGGGCCGCATCCCCGGGGAGCTGTTTTTT
.	.	TRBJ2-1	TRBV11-1	CASRLGRYNEQFF	TGTGCCAGCAGACTAGGAAGATACAATGAGCAGTTCTTC